Shown below are 26 T cell receptor beta chains from a single sample sequenced in a study of blood T cell repertoires in COVID-19. The repertoire was sequenced with immunoSEQ multiplex PCR; TCRdb's copy has only in-frame clones and lacks some. The sample lists 200,000 or so clones; around four fifths were seen once. Sequenced input: peripheral blood. All receptors derive from a man aged 55-75 years with COVID-19, enrolled during active disease.

V and J are TRBV15 and TRBJ1-2; 8 nucleotides match TRBD1. V trimming: 3 bases; J trimming: 8 bases; junction bases outside the gene matches: 5. Germline CDR1 is LNHNV and CDR2 is YYDKDF (reference sequence). CDR3 length: 13 residues. The CDR3 is CATSRRTGSGYTF. CDR3 nucleotide sequence: TGTGCCACCAGCAGGAGGACAGGGTCGGGCTACACCTTC.

This clone occurred once. The gene calls are TRBV12-5 and TRBJ1-4; the D gene is possibly TRBD1 (6 bases). This CDR3 is 16 amino acids long. V was pared by 2 bases and J by 7 bases, with 17 bases between. Looked up from germline, CDR1 is LGHNT and CDR2 is FRNRAP. DNA of the CDR3: TGTGCTAGTGGTTTGCCCACAGAGAACAGGGTTGAAAAACTGTTTTTT. Translating it yields CASGLPTENRVEKLFF. The full variable domain, its missing parts supplied by reference TRBV12-5 and TRBJ1-4, is DARVTQTPRHKVTEMGQEVTMRCQPILGHNTVFWYRQTMMQGLELLAYFRNRAPLDDSGMPKDRFSAEMPDATLATLKIQPSEPRDSAVYFCASGLPTENRVEKLFFGSGTQLSVL.

The V gene is TRBV6-1, the J gene TRBJ1-2; unclear D gene. This CDR3 is 14 amino acids long. V was cut by 0 bases and J by 4 bases, with 9 bases left in between. Germline V gives CDR1 MNHNS, CDR2 SASEGT. DNA of the CDR3: TGTGCCAGCAGTGAAGCGCCCGGTTCCTATGGCTACACCTTC. Translated, it gives CASSEAPGSYGYTF.

The J gene is TRBJ1-1, the V gene TRBV5-1; D uncertain. In germline, CDR1 is SGHRS, CDR2 YFSETQ. The V gene lost 0 bases and the J gene lost 4 bases, with 10 bases spanning the gap. The CDR3 is 14 amino acids. The CDR3 DNA reads TGCGCCAGCAGCTTGGCGGGTCCACCCACTGAAGCTTTCTTT. It is translated as CASSLAGPPTEAFF.

CDR3 in DNA: TGTGCCAGTAGTATACAGGTCGGTAATCAGCCCCAGCATTTT. As protein: CASSIQVGNQPQHF. The V and J genes are TRBV19 and TRBJ1-5; D not certain. This CDR3 contains 14 residues. Germline CDR1 LNHDA, CDR2 SQIVND (reference sequence). Trimming took off 2 bases at V and 4 bases at J, with 9 bases between the two ends.

V usage is TRBV28 and J usage is TRBJ2-2; 8 bases are a match to TRBD2. The length of the CDR3 is 14 residues. Germline V gene sequence: CDR1 MDHEN, CDR2 SYDVKM. The junction had 8 bases not matched to a gene; V was cut back by 8 bases and J by 6 bases. This CDR3 reads CASGPNGRAGELFF. The CDR3 region has the DNA TGTGCCAGCGGTCCTAACGGGAGGGCCGGGGAGCTGTTTTTT.

The sample holds one count of this clone. The rearrangement links TRBV2 to TRBJ1-1, with D maybe TRBD1 (5 bases). The CDR3 consists of 14 residues. The germline V gene has CDR1 SNHLY and CDR2 FYNNEI. V lost 6 bases to trimming and J lost 4 bases, with 15 bases between them. The CDR3 nucleotides read TGTGCCAGCAGCCGCGGGGGGATGAGCACTGAAGCTTTCTTT. This translates into CASSRGGMSTEAFF.

Points on this clone: Its ends do not fully match the called genes, so a read error is possible. The chain carries TRBV7-8 and TRBJ2-5; D is possibly TRBD1 (6 bases). This CDR3 has 15 amino acids. In germline, CDR1 is SGHVS, CDR2 FQNEAQ. The CDR3 region is CASSRYDRPQGTQYF. The DNA for the CDR3 is TGTGCCAGCAGCCGATACGACAGGCCCCAAGGGACCCAGTACTTC.

This clone occurred once. V gene TRBV15 combines with J gene TRBJ1-5, with TRBD1 as a possible D gene (5 bases). The CDR3 covers 15 residues. The V gene's germline CDR1 is LNHNV and CDR2 YYDKDF (reference sequence). Trimming removed 8 bases at V and 6 bases at J, with 20 bases between. The CDR3: CATRLGGPFFQPQHF. The CDR3 coding sequence is TGTGCCACCCGCCTCGGGGGACCCTTCTTTCAGCCCCAGCATTTT.

V is TRBV24-1 and J is TRBJ2-3; maybe TRBD2 (5 bases). Trimming pared 5 bases from V and 2 bases from J, leaving 10 bases between. This CDR3 comprises 14 residues. CDR1 KGHDR and CDR2 SFDVKD come from the germline V gene. The DNA of the CDR3 is TGTGCCACCAGTGTGGGAGACTTCACAGATACGCAGTATTTT. Protein sequence: CATSVGDFTDTQYF.

The chain uses TRBV11-2 and TRBJ2-7, with a tentative D call TRBD2 (6 bases). Germline V gene lookup returns CDR1 SGHAT and CDR2 FQNNGV. This CDR3 region has 13 residues. Trimming cost V 3 bases and J 3 bases, with 9 bases left between them. The CDR3 reads CASSFSTSYEQYF. CDR3 DNA sequence: TGTGCCAGCAGCTTCTCGACTAGCTACGAGCAGTACTTC.

The chain has TRBV19 and TRBJ1-1, with D uncertain. The CDR3 extends over 16 amino acids. Per the germline V gene, CDR1 is LNHDA and CDR2 is SQIVND (reference sequence). Trimming shortened V by 6 bases and J by 1 base, and 18 bases separated the two germline ends. The CDR3 loop is CASRQPRHDRNTEAFF. In nucleotides, the CDR3 is TGTGCCAGTAGACAACCGCGACATGATCGGAACACTGAAGCTTTCTTT.

This chain connects TRBV19 to TRBJ1-2; weak D call: TRBD1 (5 bases). V lost 1 base and J lost 8, with 17 bases in between. This CDR3 has 15 amino acids. The V gene's germline CDR1 is LNHDA and CDR2 SQIVND (reference sequence). Here the CDR3 DNA reads TGTGCCAGTAGTATAGTTAATGGGCCTAGGGGAGGCTACACCTTC. It encodes CASSIVNGPRGGYTF.

V is TRBV18 and J is TRBJ1-2, with 7 bases matching TRBD1. Per the germline V gene, CDR1 is KGHSH and CDR2 is LQKENI. V lost 2 bases, J lost 4 bases, and 7 bases stayed unmatched. The CDR3 totals 15 residues. CDR3 sequence reads: CASSPIQGEPYGYTF. The CDR3, as DNA: TGTGCCAGCTCACCAATTCAGGGGGAACCCTATGGCTACACCTTC.

V gene TRBV3-1 (or the pseudogene TRBV3-2) combines with J gene TRBJ1-4; 7 nucleotides line up with TRBD1. Germline trimming cut 2 bases from V and 2 bases from J; bases unmatched to any gene: 5. This CDR3 is built from 16 residues. Looked up from germline, CDR1 is LGHDT and CDR2 is YNNKEL (reference sequence). CDR3 region: CASSQYLGQTNEKLFF. Written as DNA, the CDR3 is TGTGCCAGCAGCCAATATTTGGGACAGACTAATGAAAAACTGTTTTTT.

The chain uses TRBV2 and TRBJ1-6; TRBD1 agrees at 8 bases. The germline gives CDR1 SNHLY, CDR2 FYNNEI. After removal of 7 bases from V and 7 bases from J, the junction contained 3 bases not matched to a gene. The length of the CDR3 is 13 residues. CDR3 coding DNA: TGTGCCAGCAAGACAGGGGTCAATTCACCCCTCCACTTT. Translating gives CASKTGVNSPLHF.

This clone has ten or more counts. The chain has TRBV5-1 and TRBJ2-7, with D possibly matching TRBD1 (6 bases). V was pared by 3 bases and J by 3 bases, with 7 bases between. The CDR3 sequence is 12 residues long. Germline V gene data show CDR1 as SGHRS and CDR2 as YFSETQ. The CDR3 loop is CASSSQGYEQYF. As DNA, the CDR3 is TGCGCCAGCAGCTCACAGGGCTACGAGCAGTACTTC.

The gene calls are TRBV24-1 and TRBJ2-1; maybe TRBD1 (6 bases). The CDR3 runs 13 residues. Germline lookup yields CDR1 KGHDR and CDR2 SFDVKD. Between the trimmed V and J ends, which lost 8 bases and 0 bases, there was a span of 7 bases. CDR3 sequence: CATNRDSYNEQFF. As DNA, the CDR3 is TGTGCCACCAACAGGGACTCCTACAATGAGCAGTTCTTC.

The chain has TRBV6-6 and TRBJ2-6, with D possibly being TRBD1 (6 bases). The CDR3 length is 17 residues. Deletions cut 5 bases from V and 1 base from J, with 15 bases between. Looked up from germline, CDR1 is MNHNY and CDR2 is SVGAGI (reference sequence). The CDR3 here is CASSLQGGLSGANVLTF. DNA of the CDR3: TGTGCCAGCAGTCTACAGGGTGGGTTATCTGGGGCCAACGTCCTGACTTTC.

The genes are TRBV3-1 (or the pseudogene TRBV3-2) and TRBJ2-1, with 10 bases matching TRBD2. V trimming: 4 bases; J trimming: 5 bases; junction bases outside the gene matches: 14. Germline CDR1 and CDR2: LGHDT and YNNKEL (reference sequence). The CDR3 has 18 residues. The CDR3 DNA reads TGTGCCAGCAGCCCCTTCGCTAGCGGGAGCTATGCCAACAATGAGCAGTTCTTC. It is translated as CASSPFASGSYANNEQFF.

This clone has just one count. The chain combines TRBV13 with TRBJ1-1; 8 bases fit TRBD1. V lost 3 bases, J lost 7 bases, and 10 bases stayed unmatched. This CDR3 contains 15 residues. CDR1 is PRHDT and CDR2 is FYEKMQ in the germline V gene (reference sequence). CDR3 residues: CASSFRTGIVNEAFF. CDR3 DNA sequence: TGTGCCAGCAGCTTCCGGACAGGGATTGTTAATGAAGCTTTCTTT.

The count of this clone is one. V is TRBV28 and J is TRBJ1-6, with D unresolved. The CDR3 spans 14 residues. Germline lookup yields CDR1 MDHEN and CDR2 SYDVKM. V shed 4 bases and J shed 5 bases, with 9 bases lying between them. Here the CDR3 DNA reads TGTGCCAGCAGTTCCCAGGCCCATAATTCACCCCTCCACTTT. It translates to CASSSQAHNSPLHF. Supplemented by reference TRBV28 and TRBJ1-6, the full variable domain reads DVKVTQSSRYLVKRTGEKVFLECVQDMDHENMFWYRQDPGLGLRLIYFSYDVKMKEKGDIPEGYSVSREKKERFSLILESASTNQTSMYLCASSSQAHNSPLHFGNGTRLTVT.

This clone is a singleton in its sample. J is TRBJ1-6 and V is TRBV19; TRBD1 is a possible D gene (5 bases). This CDR3 is built from 15 residues. Germline assignment: CDR1 LNHDA and CDR2 SQIVND (reference sequence). V shed 1 base and J shed 4 bases, with 8 bases lying between them. DNA of the CDR3: TGTGCCAGTAGTATAGGGGGGGGATATAATTCACCCCTCCACTTT. This sequence encodes CASSIGGGYNSPLHF.

The V call is TRBV10-3, the J call TRBJ1-2, with D possibly matching TRBD1 (6 bases). The V gene's germline CDR1 is ENHRY and CDR2 SYGVKD. The CDR3 runs to 12 residues. V lost 6 bases, J lost 4 bases, and 9 bases lay in between. The CDR3 bases are TGTGCCATCAGGGGACAAGGCTATGGCTACACCTTC. This gives the protein CAIRGQGYGYTF.

As for this clone: Other nucleotide sequences from this sample produce the same CDR3. The rearrangement uses TRBV6-5 and TRBJ1-1, with a possible D match to TRBD1 (5 bases). V shed 6 bases and J shed 3 bases, with 8 bases lying between them. This CDR3 has 12 amino acids. Germline V gene sequence: CDR1 MNHEY, CDR2 SVGAGI. CDR3 residues: CASRGGHTEAFF. The DNA of the CDR3 is TGTGCCAGCAGGGGGGGACACACTGAAGCTTTCTTT.

This chain joins TRBV27 and TRBJ2-5; possible D gene TRBD2, 6 bases. Trimming removed 8 bases at V and 5 bases at J, with 18 bases between. Germline-derived CDR1 and CDR2 are MNHEY and SMNVEV (reference sequence). This CDR3 is 14 amino acids long. CDR3 nucleotide sequence: TGTGCCAGCCGAAGTGTATGGGAGGCGGAGACCCAGTACTTC. Its translation: CASRSVWEAETQYF.